This T cell receptor (beta chain) was found in a study of blood T cell repertoires in COVID-19. Study context: Some COVID-19 samples were acute and others convalescent; all came from the United States, Italy and Spain. Sample material is recorded as cDNA or gDNA derived from T cells, B-cell-depleted T cells, or PBMCs.

TCRdb's copy holds only in-frame clones and misses some; the assay was immunoSEQ multiplex PCR. The sample comprises 95,000 to 150,000 clones, 70% to 90% of which are singletons, and around 4.7% rests with the top ten. The CDR3 totals 15 residues. Germline trimming cut 4 bases from V and 6 bases from J; bases unmatched to any gene: 7. Germline CDR1 SGHRS, CDR2 YFSETQ. This sequence originates from a man in his forties or fifties with acute or convalescent COVID-19. Sequencing was performed on peripheral blood. V is TRBV5-1 and J is TRBJ2-2, with 9 bases lining up with TRBD2. CDR3 loop: CASSKGLASAGELFF. For the CDR3, the DNA is TGCGCCAGCAGCAAGGGACTAGCTAGCGCCGGGGAGCTGTTTTTT.